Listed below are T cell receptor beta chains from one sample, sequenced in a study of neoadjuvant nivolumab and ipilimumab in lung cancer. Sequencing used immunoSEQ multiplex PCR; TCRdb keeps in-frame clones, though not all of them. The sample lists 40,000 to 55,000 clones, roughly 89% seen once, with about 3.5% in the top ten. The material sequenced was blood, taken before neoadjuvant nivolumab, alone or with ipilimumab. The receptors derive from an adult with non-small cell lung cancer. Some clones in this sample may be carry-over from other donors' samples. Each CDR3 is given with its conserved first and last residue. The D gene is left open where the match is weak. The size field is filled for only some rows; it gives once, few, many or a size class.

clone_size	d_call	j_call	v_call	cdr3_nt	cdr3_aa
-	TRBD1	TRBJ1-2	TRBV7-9	TGTGCCAGCAGCTTAGGGGGGACAGGGCGCAGCTATGGCTACACCTTC	CASSLGGTGRSYGYTF
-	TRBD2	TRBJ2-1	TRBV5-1	TGCGCCAGCAGCTTGGAGGGGACTAGCGGTGAGCAGTTCTTC	CASSLEGTSGEQFF
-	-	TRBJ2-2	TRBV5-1	TGCGCCAGCAGCTTGGAGGCGGGGAGCACCGGGGAGCTGTTTTTT	CASSLEAGSTGELFF
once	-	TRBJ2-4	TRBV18	TGTGCCAGCTCACCGACGGAGGTCAAAAACATTCAGTACTTC	CASSPTEVKNIQYF
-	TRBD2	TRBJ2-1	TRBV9	TGTGCCAGCAGCGTAGTGGGACTAGATTATAATGAGCAGTTCTTC	CASSVVGLDYNEQFF
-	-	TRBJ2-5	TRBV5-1	TGCGCCAGCAGCTTGGGTGGGAGGAAAGAGACCCAGTACTTC	CASSLGGRKETQYF
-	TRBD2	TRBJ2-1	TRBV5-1	TGCGCCAGCAGCTCGGGACTAGCAAAGAATGAGCAGTTCTTC	CASSSGLAKNEQFF
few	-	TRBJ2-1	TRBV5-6	TGTGCCAGCAGCTTGGAGGCGGTCAGCTCCTACAATGAGCAGTTCTTC	CASSLEAVSSYNEQFF
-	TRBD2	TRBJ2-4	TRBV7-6	TGTGCCAGCAGCTCGGGGCGACTAGCGGAAAACATTCAGTACTTC	CASSSGRLAENIQYF
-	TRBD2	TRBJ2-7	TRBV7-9	TGTGCCAGCAGCTTTCTTAGCGGGGTTGAAAGAGAGCAGTACTTC	CASSFLSGVEREQYF
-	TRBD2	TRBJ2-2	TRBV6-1	TGTGCCAGCAGTGTAAGCGGGAGCGGAACCGGGGAGCTGTTTTTT	CASSVSGSGTGELFF
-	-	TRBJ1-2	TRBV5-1	TGCGCCAGCAGCTTAGAGGGCAGAGTCACCTATGGCTACACCTTC	CASSLEGRVTYGYTF
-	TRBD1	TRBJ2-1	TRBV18	TGTGCCAGCTCCTACGGGACAGGGGTCGATGAGCAGTTCTTC	CASSYGTGVDEQFF
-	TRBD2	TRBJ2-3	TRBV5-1	TGCGCCAGCAGCTTGAATTTCCAAAGCGGGAGTGTATCAGATACGCAGTATTTT	CASSLNFQSGSVSDTQYF
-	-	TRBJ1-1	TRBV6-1	TGTGCCAGCAGTGAAGGACGGGTTCTGAACACTGAAGCTTTCTTT	CASSEGRVLNTEAFF
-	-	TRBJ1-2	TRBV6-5	TGTGCCAGCAGTTACGAGGGCTCTAACTATGGCTACACCTTC	CASSYEGSNYGYTF
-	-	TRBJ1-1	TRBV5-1	TGCGCCAGCAGCTCAGTGGGGGGAGGCACTGAAGCTTTCTTT	CASSSVGGGTEAFF
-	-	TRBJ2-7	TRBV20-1	TGCAGTGCCTCCGACTACGAGCAGTACTTC	CSASDYEQYF
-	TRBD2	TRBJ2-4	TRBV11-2	TGTGCCAGCAGCGCTCTAGCGGGAGGAGGTGGGAAAAACATTCAGTACTTC	CASSALAGGGGKNIQYF
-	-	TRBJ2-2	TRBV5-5	TGTGCCAGCAGCTCTTCCGGGACCCAAGGCACCGGGGAGCTGTTTTTT	CASSSSGTQGTGELFF
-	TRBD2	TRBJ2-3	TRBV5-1	TGCGCCAGCAGCCCGGGACTAGCGGGAGGGCCGAGCACAGATACGCAGTATTTT	CASSPGLAGGPSTDTQYF
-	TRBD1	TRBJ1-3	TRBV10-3	TGTGCCATCAACGGACAGGGAGAGGCCTCTGGAAACACCATATATTTT	CAINGQGEASGNTIYF
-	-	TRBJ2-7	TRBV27	TGTGCCAGCAGTTCAACAAGAGTCTCCTACGAGCAGTACTTC	CASSSTRVSYEQYF
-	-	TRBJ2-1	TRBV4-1	TGCGCCAGCAGCCAAGATGGGGGGACCCAGCAGTTCTTC	CASSQDGGTQQFF
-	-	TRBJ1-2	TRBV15	TGTGCCACCAGCAGAGATATTGACGGCTACACCTTC	CATSRDIDGYTF
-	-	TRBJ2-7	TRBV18	TGTGCCAGCTCACCCTACAGAGACTACGAGCAGTACTTC	CASSPYRDYEQYF
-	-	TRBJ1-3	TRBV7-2	TGTGCCAGCAGCTTCGGGGGAAACACCATATATTTT	CASSFGGNTIYF
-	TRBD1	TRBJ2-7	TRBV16	TGTGCCAGCAGCCAAGGGGACAGGGGTCGCTACGAGCAGTACTTC	CASSQGDRGRYEQYF
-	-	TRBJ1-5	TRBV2	TGTGCCAGCAGTGAAGGCACCTACGATCAGCCCCAGCATTTT	CASSEGTYDQPQHF
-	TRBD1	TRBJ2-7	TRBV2	TGTGCCAGCAGCGCGGACAGGAGCTCCTACGAGCAGTACTTC	CASSADRSSYEQYF
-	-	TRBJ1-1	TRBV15	TGTGCCACCAGCCGGAAAACGGGGAGGCCGACTGAAGCTTTCTTT	CATSRKTGRPTEAFF
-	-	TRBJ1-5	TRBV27	TGTGCCAGCAGTGTATTGGGAACAGGCGATCAGCCCCAGCATTTT	CASSVLGTGDQPQHF
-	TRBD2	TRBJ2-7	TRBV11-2	TGTGCCAGCAGCTTAGAACCCGGGTGGGTAGCGGGATACTACGAGCAGTACTTC	CASSLEPGWVAGYYEQYF
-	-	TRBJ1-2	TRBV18	TGTGCCAGCTCACCAACCTTGGTCGGGGGGTATGGCTACACCTTC	CASSPTLVGGYGYTF
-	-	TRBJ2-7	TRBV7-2	TGTGCCAGCAGCTCAAGGACGGGCTCCTACGAGCAGTACTTC	CASSSRTGSYEQYF